This TCR beta chain was observed in a study of blood T cell repertoires in COVID-19. Study summary: Samples of COVID-19 (acute and convalescent) were obtained from the United States, Italy and Spain.

The germline CDR1 and CDR2 sequences are MGHRA and YSYEKL. V gave up 0 bases and J gave up 7 bases, with 16 bases separating them. The CDR3 covers 15 residues. Produced via immunoSEQ multiplex PCR; TCRdb's table is partial and in-frame only. The repertoire holds approximately 210,000 clones, about 76% seen once, with around 9% in the top ten. Residents of approximately 25 US areas, aged about 18 to 89 years, made up the participants. This TCR was sampled from a woman in her 50s with acute COVID-19. Sequenced material: PBMCs or T cells enriched from blood (not recorded which). The gene calls are TRBV4-1 and TRBJ2-7; D is perhaps TRBD2 (5 bases). The CDR3: CASSQEYRFGGEQYF. In nucleotides, the CDR3 is TGCGCCAGCAGCCAAGAATATAGGTTTGGAGGTGAGCAGTACTTC.